Presented here are 3 T cell receptor beta chains from one specimen sequenced in a study of beta chain features in type 1 diabetes. Since all of the isolated RNA was reverse transcribed, expressed TCRB transcripts were what got sequenced. The assay was immunoSEQ multiplex PCR, and TCRdb's table has in-frame clones only and misses some. The sample has 250,000 to 400,000 clones, around 13% seen once. The material sequenced was central memory CD4+ T cells from blood. These receptors were taken from a man under 40 in good health.

V gene TRBV10-3 combines with J gene TRBJ2-5; 7 bases fit TRBD2. With V trimmed by 6 bases and J by 4 bases, 17 bases remained unmatched. The CDR3 totals 17 residues. CDR1 is ENHRY and CDR2 is SYGVKD in the germline V gene. CDR3 residues: CAISPGGGPIGAETQYF. CDR3 in DNA: TGTGCCATCAGCCCTGGGGGGGGTCCGATCGGGGCAGAGACCCAGTACTTC.

This clone was seen repeatedly, ten times or more. J is TRBJ2-3 and V is TRBV7-2, with 7 bases that match TRBD2. Germline lookup yields CDR1 SGHTA and CDR2 FQGNSA. V was pared by 1 base and J by 7 bases, with 2 bases of the junction left unmatched. This CDR3 has 13 residues. The CDR3 spells CASSLGTSNTQYF. In nucleotides, the CDR3 is TGTGCCAGCAGCTTAGGGACTAGTAATACGCAGTATTTT.

This clone was found a few times. This chain connects TRBV6-5 to TRBJ2-7; D not certain. This CDR3 contains 12 residues. Germline V CDR1 and CDR2: MNHEY, SVGAGI. V lost 5 bases to trimming and J lost 3 bases, with 8 bases between them. This CDR3 is CASSVFGYEQYV. CDR3 bases: TGTGCCAGCAGTGTATTTGGCTACGAGCAGTACGTC.